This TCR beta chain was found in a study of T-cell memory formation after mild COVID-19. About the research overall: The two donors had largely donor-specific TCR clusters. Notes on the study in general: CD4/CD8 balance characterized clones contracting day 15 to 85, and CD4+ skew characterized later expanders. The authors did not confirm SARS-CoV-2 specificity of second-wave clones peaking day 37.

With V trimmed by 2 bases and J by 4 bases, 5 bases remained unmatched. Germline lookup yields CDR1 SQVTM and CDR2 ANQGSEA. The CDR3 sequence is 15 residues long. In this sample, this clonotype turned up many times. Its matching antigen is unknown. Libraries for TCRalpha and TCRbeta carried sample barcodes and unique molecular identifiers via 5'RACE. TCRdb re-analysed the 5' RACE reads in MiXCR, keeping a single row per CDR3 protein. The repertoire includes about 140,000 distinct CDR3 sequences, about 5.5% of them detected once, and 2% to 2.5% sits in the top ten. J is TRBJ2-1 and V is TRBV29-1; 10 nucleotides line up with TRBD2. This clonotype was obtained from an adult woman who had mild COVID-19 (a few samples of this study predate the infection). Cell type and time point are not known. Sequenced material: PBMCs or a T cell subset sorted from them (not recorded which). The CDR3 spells CSVERRTSGYNEQFF. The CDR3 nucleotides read TGCAGCGTTGAACGGCGGACTAGCGGTTACAATGAGCAGTTCTTC.